This TCR beta chain emerged from a study of blood T cell repertoires in COVID-19. In the authors' methods: For nucleated cells, counts were estimated from reference gene primer amplification. Repertoires were generated with immunoSEQ multiplex PCR, while TCRdb's copy carries only in-frame clones and drops some. Clone size and the V and J calls come from that table; the DNA yielded D and trimming. The sample shows 370,000 or so clones, 70% to 85% of them seen only once. V gave up 1 base and J gave up 7 bases, with 8 bases separating them. CDR3 size: 13 residues. Germline assignment: CDR1 SEHNR and CDR2 FQNEAQ (reference sequence).

Sequenced: peripheral blood. This rearrangement joins TRBV7-9 to TRBJ2-1, with D possibly being TRBD1 (6 bases). This receptor was taken from a human donor with acute or convalescent COVID-19. The donor label of this sample is uncertain. The CDR3 region is CASSLDRVNEQFF. In DNA, the CDR3 is TGTGCCAGCAGCTTAGACAGGGTGAATGAGCAGTTCTTC.